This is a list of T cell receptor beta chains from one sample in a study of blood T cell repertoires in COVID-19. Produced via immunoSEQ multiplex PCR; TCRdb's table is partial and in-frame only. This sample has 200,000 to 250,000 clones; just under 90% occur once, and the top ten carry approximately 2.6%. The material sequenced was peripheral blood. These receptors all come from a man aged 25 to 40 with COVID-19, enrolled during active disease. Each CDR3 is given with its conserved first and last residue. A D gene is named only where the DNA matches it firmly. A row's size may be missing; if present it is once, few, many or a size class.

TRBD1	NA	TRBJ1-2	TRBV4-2	TGTGCCTCAACTTGGGACAGGGGAAACTATGGCTACACCTTC	CASTWDRGNYGYTF
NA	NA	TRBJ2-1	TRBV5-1	TGCGCCAGCAGCTTGGCCCAGGACAATGAGCAGTTCTTC	CASSLAQDNEQFF
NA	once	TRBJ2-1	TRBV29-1	TGCAGCGTTGAAGATCGGGTGCCCCAGTTCTTC	CSVEDRVPQFF
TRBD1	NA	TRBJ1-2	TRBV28	TGTGCCAGCAGGGGACAGTTCTATGGCTACACCTTC	CASRGQFYGYTF
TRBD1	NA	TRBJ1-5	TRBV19	TGTGCCAGTAGTAGGGGACAGAGGGAAAGTCAGCCCCAGCATTTT	CASSRGQRESQPQHF
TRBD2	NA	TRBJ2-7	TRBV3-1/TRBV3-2	TGTGCCAGCAGCCCTGGTAGCGGGGGCTTTACCTACGAGCAGTACTTC	CASSPGSGGFTYEQYF
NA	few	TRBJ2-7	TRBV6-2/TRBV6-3	TGTGCCAGCAGTTGGACTGGCGAAATTTACGAGCAGTACTTC	CASSWTGEIYEQYF
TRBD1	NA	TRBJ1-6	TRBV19	TGTGCCAGTAGTGGACGGACAGGGAGCTCCTATAATTCACCCCTCCACTTT	CASSGRTGSSYNSPLHF
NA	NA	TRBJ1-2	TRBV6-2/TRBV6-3	TGTGCCAGCAGCCCCAGTGCTTATGGCTACACCTTC	CASSPSAYGYTF
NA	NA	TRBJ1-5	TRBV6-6	TGTGCCAGCAGTTACCAGGGTGGCAATCAGCCCCAGCATTTT	CASSYQGGNQPQHF
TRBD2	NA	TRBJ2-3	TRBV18	TGTGCCAGCTCAACAGTAGCGGGGGGGCTAACAGATACGCAGTATTTT	CASSTVAGGLTDTQYF
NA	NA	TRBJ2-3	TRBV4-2	TGTGCCAGCAGCCAAGAAAGAGGTTCGGCGCAGTATTTT	CASSQERGSAQYF
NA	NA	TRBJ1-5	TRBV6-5	TGTGCCAGCCTAGAGGCCTACCTGGGGCCCCAGCATTTT	CASLEAYLGPQHF
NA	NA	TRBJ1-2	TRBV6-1	TGTGCCAGCAGTGACAGGGCAGGAGATGGCTACACCTTC	CASSDRAGDGYTF
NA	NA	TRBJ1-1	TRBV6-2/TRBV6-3	TGTGCCAGCAGTTACGACCCAGGATACGAAGCTTTCTTT	CASSYDPGYEAFF
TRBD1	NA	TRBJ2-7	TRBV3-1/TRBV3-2	TGTGCCAGCAGCCAGGGGACAGGGGACAGATACGAGCAGTACTTC	CASSQGTGDRYEQYF
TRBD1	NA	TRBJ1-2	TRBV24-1	TGTGCCACCAGTAAAAGCTTGGACAGGGAGGATGGCTACACCTTC	CATSKSLDREDGYTF
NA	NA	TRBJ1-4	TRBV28	TGTGCCAGCAGTTTATTGATGCAGGGAATGGGAGAAAAACTGTTTTTT	CASSLLMQGMGEKLFF
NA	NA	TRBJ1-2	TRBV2	TGTGCCAGCAGCCCCTTACAGGGTAGCAACTATGGCTACACCTTC	CASSPLQGSNYGYTF
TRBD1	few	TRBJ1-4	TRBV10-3	TGTGCCATCAGCCCGGGACAGGGGAATGAAAAACTGTTTTTT	CAISPGQGNEKLFF
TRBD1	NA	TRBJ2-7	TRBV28	TGTGCCAGCAGTCCAACAGGGGGCTTCGGCTACGAGCAGTACTTC	CASSPTGGFGYEQYF
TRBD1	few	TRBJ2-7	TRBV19	TGTGCCAGTAGTATAACCGGGACAGGGGGCTACGAGCAGTACTTC	CASSITGTGGYEQYF